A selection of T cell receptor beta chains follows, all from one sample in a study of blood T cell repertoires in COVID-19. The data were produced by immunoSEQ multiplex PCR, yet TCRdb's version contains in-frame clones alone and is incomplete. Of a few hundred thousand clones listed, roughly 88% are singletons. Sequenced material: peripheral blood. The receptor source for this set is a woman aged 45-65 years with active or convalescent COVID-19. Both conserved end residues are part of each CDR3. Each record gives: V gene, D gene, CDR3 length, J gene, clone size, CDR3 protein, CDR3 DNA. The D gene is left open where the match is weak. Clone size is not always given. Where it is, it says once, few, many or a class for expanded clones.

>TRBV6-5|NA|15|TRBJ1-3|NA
CASRQRGDSGNTIYF
TGTGCCAGCAGACAACGCGGGGACTCTGGAAACACCATATATTTT
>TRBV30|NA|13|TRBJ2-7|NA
CAWSEGRRDEQYF
TGTGCCTGGAGTGAAGGGAGGAGGGACGAGCAGTACTTC
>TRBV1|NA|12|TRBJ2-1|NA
CTSGLNYNEQFF
TGCACCAGCGGACTGAATTACAATGAGCAGTTCTTC
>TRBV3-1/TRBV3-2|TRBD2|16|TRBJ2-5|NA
CASSHPGLAGGETQYF
TGTGCCAGCAGCCACCCGGGACTAGCGGGAGGCGAGACCCAGTACTTC
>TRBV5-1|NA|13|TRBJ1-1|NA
CASSLFSNTEAFF
TGCGCCAGCAGCTTGTTCAGTAACACTGAAGCTTTCTTT
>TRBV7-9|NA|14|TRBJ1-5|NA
CASSLSLSNQPQHF
TGTGCCAGCAGCTTATCACTTAGCAATCAGCCCCAGCATTTT
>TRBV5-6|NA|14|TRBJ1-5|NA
CASSFALSNQPQHF
TGTGCCAGCAGCTTTGCGCTTTCCAATCAGCCCCAGCATTTT
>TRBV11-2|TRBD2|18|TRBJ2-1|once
CASSLSLAGGSSYNEQFF
TGTGCCAGCAGCTTATCGCTTGCGGGAGGTAGCTCCTACAATGAGCAGTTCTTC
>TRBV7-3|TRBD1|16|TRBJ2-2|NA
CASTGTGSVYTGELFF
TGTGCCAGCACCGGGACAGGGTCGGTTTACACCGGGGAGCTGTTTTTT
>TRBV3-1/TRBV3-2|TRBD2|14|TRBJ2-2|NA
CASSQGTRFGELFF
TGTGCCAGCAGCCAAGGGACTAGGTTCGGGGAGCTGTTTTTT
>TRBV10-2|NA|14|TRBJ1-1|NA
CATGVDGRNTEAFF
TGCGCCACCGGGGTGGACGGCCGGAACACTGAAGCTTTCTTT
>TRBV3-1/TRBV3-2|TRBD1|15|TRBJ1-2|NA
CASSQDQGAGDGYTF
TGTGCCAGCAGCCAAGATCAGGGGGCCGGTGATGGCTACACCTTC
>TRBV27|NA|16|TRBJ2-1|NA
CASSHNRLWGLNEQFF
TGTGCCAGCAGTCACAACAGGTTATGGGGCCTCAATGAGCAGTTCTTC
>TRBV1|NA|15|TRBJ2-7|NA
CTSSRLAGVGDEQYF
TGCACCAGCAGCCGACTAGCGGGAGTAGGCGACGAGCAGTACTTC
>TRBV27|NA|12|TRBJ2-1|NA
CASSLEGGEQFF
TGTGCCAGCAGTTTAGAAGGCGGGGAGCAGTTCTTC